Sequencing of this T cell receptor beta chain was carried out in a study of cytomegalovirus exposure and HLA in healthy donors. Study as a whole: A subsequent analysis reported that the 100 to 150 validation repertoires were produced on the same platform that had also been used for the roughly 670 first-cohort repertoires.

With respect to this clone: Its antigen is still unknown.

Data came from immunoSEQ multiplex PCR; TCRdb stores just in-frame clones and leaves some out. The sample shows more than 45,000 clones, nearly 90% of them seen only once. Overall study findings and caveats: Cytomegalovirus-associated status was assigned to 150 to 200 TCR beta chains. Using the classifier, cytomegalovirus status was reportedly diagnosed with high specificity and sensitivity.

Separate from the approximately 720-subject first cohort was the roughly 120-subject validation cohort, to which the donors belonged. The CDR3 spans 14 residues. CDR1 and CDR2 from the germline V gene are WSHSY and SAAADI. The J segment lost 8 bases and the V segment lost 3 bases, leaving 6 bases of the junction unmatched. The sample was PBMCs. This chain uses TRBV10-2 with TRBJ1-4; 7 nucleotides match TRBD1. The clonotype originates from a woman younger than 30 in good health and CMV-seronegative. The CDR3 sequence: CASSDNRGREKLFF. DNA of the CDR3: TGCGCCAGCAGTGACAACAGGGGTCGCGAAAAACTGTTTTTT.